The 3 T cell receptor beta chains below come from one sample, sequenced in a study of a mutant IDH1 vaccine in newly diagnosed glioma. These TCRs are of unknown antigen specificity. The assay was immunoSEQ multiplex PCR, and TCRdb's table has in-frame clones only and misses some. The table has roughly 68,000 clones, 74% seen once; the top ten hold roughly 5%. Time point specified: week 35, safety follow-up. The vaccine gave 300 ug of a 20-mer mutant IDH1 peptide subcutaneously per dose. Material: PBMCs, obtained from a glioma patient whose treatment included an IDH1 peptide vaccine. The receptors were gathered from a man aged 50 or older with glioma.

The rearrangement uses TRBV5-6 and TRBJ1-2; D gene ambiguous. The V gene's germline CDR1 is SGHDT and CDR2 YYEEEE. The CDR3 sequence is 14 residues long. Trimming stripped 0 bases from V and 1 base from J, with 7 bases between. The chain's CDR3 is CASSLDGVNYGYTF. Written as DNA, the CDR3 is TGTGCCAGCAGCTTGGATGGGGTTAACTATGGCTACACCTTC.

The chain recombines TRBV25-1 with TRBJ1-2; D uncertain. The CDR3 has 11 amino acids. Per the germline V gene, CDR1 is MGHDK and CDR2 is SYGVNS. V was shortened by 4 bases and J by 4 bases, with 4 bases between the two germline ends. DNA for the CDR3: TGTGCCAGCAGTGGTGGCTATGGCTACACCTTC. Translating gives CASSGGYGYTF.

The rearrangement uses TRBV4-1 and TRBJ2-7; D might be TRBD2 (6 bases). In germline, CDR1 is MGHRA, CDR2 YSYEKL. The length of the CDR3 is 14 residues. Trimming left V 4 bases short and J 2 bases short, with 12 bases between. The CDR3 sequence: CASSRGDGPYEQYF. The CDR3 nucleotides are TGCGCCAGCAGCCGGGGGGACGGTCCCTACGAGCAGTACTTC.